The next 22 T cell receptor beta chains were all read from a single sample in a study of beta chain features in type 1 diabetes. General study findings and limits: Researchers report that Type 1 diabetes patients had moderately but significantly shorter TCRB CDR3s across all four CD4+ subsets.

The study reverse transcribed the entire isolated RNA, so it sequenced expressed TCRB transcripts. The repertoire was sequenced with immunoSEQ multiplex PCR; TCRdb's copy has only in-frame clones and lacks some. The sample has about 650,000 clones; approximately 13% are singletons. Their antigen targets remain unknown. The material sequenced was naive CD4+ T cells from blood. The receptor source for this set is a young man with type 1 diabetes.

Note on this clone: Other DNA sequences from this sample encode an identical CDR3 as well. The V call is TRBV28, the J call TRBJ1-2; D ambiguous. Germline V lookup: CDR1 MDHEN, CDR2 SYDVKM. V was shortened by 3 bases and J by 2 bases, with 4 bases between the two germline ends. CDR3 length: 12 amino acids. The CDR3 DNA sequence: TGTGCCAGCAGTTTGAGAAACTATGGCTACACCTTC. It specifies CASSLRNYGYTF.

This clone occurred a few times. The chain carries TRBV5-1 and TRBJ2-1, with D possibly being TRBD1 (6 bases). Per germline, CDR1 SGHRS and CDR2 YFSETQ. This CDR3 comprises 16 residues. Trimming stripped 4 bases from V and 8 bases from J, with 22 bases between. Written as DNA, the CDR3 is TGCGCCAGCAGCCCGTATGCACAGGGAACGGGCGATGAGCAGTTCTTC. This translates into CASSPYAQGTGDEQFF.

This clone was seen more than once but under ten times. This chain links TRBV4-2 with TRBJ2-1, with TRBD1 identical over 8 bases. With 4 bases clipped from V and 5 bases from J, the junction kept 7 bases outside the gene matches. The length of the CDR3 is 15 residues. The germline V gene has CDR1 LGHNA and CDR2 YNFKEQ. The CDR3 nucleotides read TGTGCCAGCAGCCGACCGGGACAGGTAAACAATGAGCAGTTCTTC. It is translated as CASSRPGQVNNEQFF.

The rearrangement links TRBV6-5 to TRBJ2-3; no clear D gene. Germline loops: CDR1 MNHEY, CDR2 SVGAGI. V was cut by 6 bases and J by 6 bases, with 10 bases left in between. CDR3 length: 12 residues. The CDR3, as DNA: TGTGCCAGCAGGAAAGGGTGGGATACGCAGTATTTT. Its protein product is CASRKGWDTQYF.

This chain uses TRBV4-3 with TRBJ1-6, with 7 bases that match TRBD1. Germline trimming cut 4 bases from V and 6 bases from J; bases unmatched to any gene: 9. Per the germline V gene, CDR1 is LGHNA and CDR2 is YSLEER. CDR3 length: 16 amino acids. The chain's CDR3 is CASSLAPGQTNSPLHF. CDR3 in DNA: TGCGCCAGCAGCCTAGCCCCGGGACAGACTAATTCACCCCTCCACTTT.

The chain is built from TRBV7-2 and TRBJ2-1, with 7 positions matching TRBD1. Germline V gives CDR1 SGHTA, CDR2 FQGNSA. The CDR3 is made up of 15 amino acids. J gave up 0 bases and V 3 bases, and 2 bases lay outside the gene matches. CDR3 region: CASSFGTVSYNEQFF. The CDR3 nucleotides read TGTGCCAGCAGCTTCGGGACAGTCTCCTACAATGAGCAGTTCTTC.

The rearrangement joins TRBV6-5 to TRBJ1-1; D is unresolved. Trimming took off 0 bases at V and 0 bases at J, with 11 bases between the two ends. The germline CDR1 and CDR2 sequences are MNHEY and SVGAGI. The CDR3 has 16 amino acids. In nucleotides, the CDR3 is TGTGCCAGCAGTTACTCGACGGTACAGATGAACACTGAAGCTTTCTTT. Encoded protein: CASSYSTVQMNTEAFF.

This chain connects TRBV5-4 to TRBJ2-7; 12 bases are a match to TRBD2. The trim removed 3 bases at V and 2 bases at J, leaving 3 bases unmatched. This CDR3 has 15 amino acids. Germline V gives CDR1 SGHNT, CDR2 YYREEE (reference sequence). CDR3 loop: CASSSRTSGTYEQYF. In nucleotides, the CDR3 is TGTGCCAGCAGCTCTAGGACTAGCGGGACCTACGAGCAGTACTTC.

This clone was picked up a small number of times. The rearrangement links TRBV19 to TRBJ1-2, with D perhaps TRBD1 (6 bases). This CDR3 region has 14 residues. CDR1 is LNHDA, CDR2 SQIVND, per germline (reference sequence). With 6 bases removed from V and 4 bases from J, the gap between germline ends came to 15 bases. CDR3 coding DNA: TGTGCCAGTAGGATTCAGGGGACGCCCTATGGCTACACCTTC. Its protein product is CASRIQGTPYGYTF.

This chain connects TRBV6-6 to TRBJ2-7; 8 nucleotides agree with TRBD2. Germline V lookup: CDR1 MNHNY, CDR2 SVGAGI (reference sequence). This CDR3 has 14 amino acids. Trimming at V came to 6 bases and at J to 0 bases, leaving 4 bases not matched to a gene. The DNA of the CDR3 is TGTGCCAGCAGGGGCGGGGGGAGCTCCTACGAGCAGTACTTC. Residues: CASRGGGSSYEQYF.

There are a few counts of this clone. Other DNA sequences within the sample encode an identical CDR3. J is TRBJ1-2 and V is TRBV29-1; D is unclear. Germline loops: CDR1 SQVTM, CDR2 ANQGSEA. The CDR3 covers 14 residues. The germline V and J ends were trimmed by 0 bases and 2 bases, with 10 bases remaining between them. CDR3 region: CSVEDRGGNYGYTF. For the CDR3, the DNA is TGCAGCGTTGAAGATCGAGGAGGGAACTATGGCTACACCTTC. The full variable domain, completed using reference TRBV29-1 and TRBJ1-2, is SAVISQKPSRDICQRGTSLTIQCQVDSQVTMMFWYRQQPGQSLTLIATANQGSEATYESGFVIDKFPISRPNLTFSTLTVSNMSPEDSSIYLCSVEDRGGNYGYTFGSGTRLTVV.

The V call is TRBV27, the J call TRBJ1-6; 9 nucleotides align to TRBD1. The CDR3 extends over 14 amino acids. CDR1 is MNHEY and CDR2 is SMNVEV in the germline V gene (reference sequence). Trimming removed 2 bases from V and 12 bases from J; junction bases left unmatched: 5. The CDR3, as DNA: TGTGCCAGCAGTTTAGGGGACAGGGTAAGACCCCTCCACTTT. This translates into CASSLGDRVRPLHF.

V and J are TRBV6-6 and TRBJ2-1, with TRBD2 matching over 8 bases. The CDR3 covers 16 residues. Germline trimming cut 6 bases from V and 4 bases from J; bases unmatched to any gene: 11. Germline values: CDR1 MNHNY, CDR2 SVGAGI (reference sequence). The CDR3 sequence: CASRSLRAGGYNEQFF. Written as DNA, the CDR3 is TGTGCCAGCAGGTCCCTCCGGGCGGGGGGTTACAATGAGCAGTTCTTC.

The CDR3 region has the DNA TGTGCCAGCAGTGGCAAACAGGCAGATACGCAGTATTTT. The encoded protein is CASSGKQADTQYF. This rearrangement joins TRBV6-1 to TRBJ2-3, with a weak D call TRBD1 (5 bases). Germline V gives CDR1 MNHNS, CDR2 SASEGT. V was trimmed by 4 bases and J by 4 bases, leaving 9 bases between them. This CDR3 contains 13 residues.

The J gene is TRBJ2-3, the V gene TRBV9, with 7 bases matching TRBD2. The CDR3 has 17 amino acids. Trimming took 3 bases from V and 0 from J; bases not matched to a gene: 10. Germline CDR1 reads SGDLS; CDR2 reads YYNGEE. The CDR3 here is CASSDPLAGVSTDTQYF. The CDR3 DNA is TGTGCCAGCAGCGACCCACTGGCGGGGGTAAGCACAGATACGCAGTATTTT.

About this clone: One junction end does not reproduce the germline sequence, and a read error may be involved. V usage is TRBV7-7 and J usage is TRBJ2-7, with TRBD2 as a possible D gene (5 bases). CDR1 is SSHAT, CDR2 FNYEAQ, per germline (reference sequence). The CDR3 has 13 residues. The CDR3, as DNA: TGTGCTAGCAGCCCTCTTGGGAGCGACGAGCAGTACTTC. This encodes CASSPLGSDEQYF.

The V and J genes are TRBV9 and TRBJ2-1, with D unresolved. Germline lookup yields CDR1 SGDLS and CDR2 YYNGEE. This CDR3 contains 16 residues. The germline V and J ends were trimmed by 0 bases and 0 bases, with 10 bases remaining between them. CDR3 sequence reads: CASSVGPQHSYNEQFF. In DNA form, the CDR3 reads TGTGCCAGCAGCGTAGGGCCCCAACACTCCTACAATGAGCAGTTCTTC. Supplemented by reference TRBV9 and TRBJ2-1, the full variable domain reads DSGVTQTPKHLITATGQRVTLRCSPRSGDLSVYWYQQSLDQGLQFLIQYYNGEERAKGNILERFSAQQFPDLHSELNLSSLELGDSALYFCASSVGPQHSYNEQFFGPGTRLTVL.

This clone has just a few counts. The chain has TRBV14 and TRBJ1-1; D perhaps matches TRBD1 (5 bases). The CDR3 totals 16 residues. Germline CDR1 and CDR2: SGHDN and FVKESK. V lost 1 base to trimming and J lost 1 base, with 13 bases between them. CDR3 sequence (DNA): TGTGCCAGCAGCCAAGCCGGGACCGTGGCGAACACTGAAGCTTTCTTT. It is translated as CASSQAGTVANTEAFF.

This clone was seen more than once but under ten times. The chain employs TRBV7-2 and TRBJ1-1; D gene unclear. The CDR3 contains 14 residues. From germline, CDR1 is SGHTA and CDR2 FQGNSA. Trimming pared 5 bases from V and 6 bases from J, leaving 16 bases between. CDR3 protein: CASSDRRFSSEAFF. In nucleotides, the CDR3 is TGTGCCAGCAGCGACCGGAGGTTTAGCTCTGAAGCTTTCTTT.

This clone appeared a few times. This chain links TRBV7-9 with TRBJ1-4, with D perhaps matching TRBD1 (5 bases). The germline gives CDR1 SEHNR, CDR2 FQNEAQ (reference sequence). The CDR3 runs 15 residues. V lost 4 bases and J lost 8, with 17 bases in between. The CDR3 coding sequence is TGTGCCAGCAGCTCACAAAGCAGGGTTCGGGAAAAACTGTTTTTT. It codes for CASSSQSRVREKLFF.

This clone was detected only a few times. V gene TRBV12-5 combines with J gene TRBJ2-7, with 9 bases aligning to TRBD2. Germline lookup yields CDR1 LGHNT and CDR2 FRNRAP. CDR3 length equals 16 residues. V shed 5 bases, J shed 1 base, and the junction held 9 bases outside the gene matches. The CDR3: CASGPKWTSESYEQYF. The CDR3 nucleotides read TGTGCTAGTGGTCCTAAATGGACTAGCGAGTCCTACGAGCAGTACTTC.

The count of this clone is one. J is TRBJ2-7 and V is TRBV6-5; D is undetermined. Per the germline V gene, CDR1 is MNHEY and CDR2 is SVGAGI. The CDR3 length is 14 residues. V shed 5 bases and J shed 4 bases, with 15 bases lying between them. CDR3 nucleotides: TGTGCCAGCAGTGCCGGAGAATTAGGGTACGAGCAGTACTTC. Protein sequence: CASSAGELGYEQYF.